One sample yielded the 10 T cell receptor beta chains listed below, sequenced in a study of T-cell memory formation after mild COVID-19. TCRdb re-derived calls from the 5' RACE reads in MiXCR, one entry per CDR3 protein. This sample has roughly 150,000 distinct CDR3 sequences, with roughly 15% found just once. Sequenced: PBMCs or a T cell subset sorted from them (not recorded which). The receptor source for this set is an adult woman who had mild COVID-19 (a few samples of this study predate the infection). Cell type and time point are not known.

This chain links TRBV5-1 with TRBJ2-7; 7 bases align to TRBD1. The germline gives CDR1 SGHRS, CDR2 YFSETQ. The length of the CDR3 is 14 residues. V was pared by 3 bases and J by 0 bases, with 3 bases of the junction left unmatched. CDR3 sequence reads: CASSWGQSSYEQYF. DNA for the CDR3: TGCGCCAGCAGCTGGGGACAGAGCTCCTACGAGCAGTACTTC.

The rearrangement uses TRBV20-1 and TRBJ2-7; 7 nucleotides line up with TRBD2. The CDR3 has 18 amino acids. The V gene's germline CDR1 is DFQATT and CDR2 SNEGSKA (reference sequence). The junction had 16 bases not matched to a gene; V was cut back by 0 bases and J by 2 bases. This CDR3 is CSARDSGATGTTAYEQYF. CDR3 nucleotides: TGCAGTGCTAGAGATTCAGGCGCGACGGGGACTACCGCCTACGAGCAGTACTTC.

The chain recombines TRBV27 with TRBJ2-2; D possibly corresponds to TRBD1 (5 bases). Germline V gene sequence: CDR1 MNHEY, CDR2 SMNVEV (reference sequence). The CDR3 spans 14 residues. V was clipped by 6 bases and J by 0 bases, with 8 bases between them. In DNA form, the CDR3 reads TGTGCCAGCAGGGGGCTTACGAACACCGGGGAGCTGTTTTTT. Translated, it gives CASRGLTNTGELFF.

V usage is TRBV5-1 and J usage is TRBJ1-2; weak D call: TRBD1 (5 bases). The germline CDR1 and CDR2 sequences are SGHRS and YFSETQ. Trimming took off 4 bases at V and 0 bases at J, with 13 bases between the two ends. The CDR3 is made up of 15 amino acids. The CDR3 loop is CASSMWDDANYGYTF. In DNA, the CDR3 is TGCGCCAGCAGCATGTGGGACGACGCTAACTATGGCTACACCTTC.

This clonotype was recorded at least ten times. The genes are TRBV30 and TRBJ2-5, with D unresolved. V gave up 3 bases and J gave up 5 bases, with 7 bases separating them. Germline-derived CDR1 and CDR2 are GTSNPN and SVGIG (reference sequence). The CDR3 runs to 11 residues. CDR3 sequence reads: CAWSGRETQYF. The CDR3 nucleotides are TGTGCCTGGAGCGGGCGGGAGACCCAGTACTTC.

This clonotype was picked up a small number of times. The genes are TRBV15 and TRBJ2-3; D may correspond to TRBD1 or TRBD2 (5 bases each). The CDR3 totals 14 residues. Germline values: CDR1 LNHNV, CDR2 YYDKDF (reference sequence). Trimming removed 1 base at V and 3 bases at J, with 8 bases between. CDR3 residues: CATSRGGGTDTQYF. In DNA form, the CDR3 reads TGTGCCACCAGCAGAGGTGGGGGTACAGATACGCAGTATTTT.

This clonotype was seen a handful of times. The chain employs TRBV25-1 and TRBJ1-3; maybe TRBD1 (5 bases). Trimming stripped 3 bases from V and 3 bases from J, with 9 bases between. This CDR3 has 14 residues. Germline-derived CDR1 and CDR2 are MGHDK and SYGVNS. CDR3 region: CASSDKGNGNTIYF. CDR3 DNA sequence: TGTGCCAGCAGTGATAAGGGGAATGGAAACACCATATATTTT.

In nucleotides, the CDR3 is TGTGCCAGCAGCTGGCTGGACAGGGACAACTATGGCTACACCTTC. Its protein is CASSWLDRDNYGYTF. V and J are TRBV5-6 and TRBJ1-2; 8 bases line up with TRBD1. Trimming at V came to 3 bases and at J to 2 bases, leaving 6 bases not matched to a gene. The CDR3 spans 15 residues. CDR1 is SGHDT and CDR2 is YYEEEE in the germline V gene. The entire variable domain, with the rest obtained from reference TRBV5-6 and TRBJ1-2, is as follows: DAGVTQSPTHLIKTRGQQVTLRCSPKSGHDTVSWYQQALGQGPQFIFQYYEEEERQRGNFPDRFSGHQFPNYSSELNVNALLLGDSALYLCASSWLDRDNYGYTFGSGTRLTVV.

This clonotype has just a few counts. The chain joins TRBV28 to TRBJ1-1; D gene ambiguous. V was shortened by 4 bases and J by 1 base, with 10 bases between the two germline ends. This CDR3 is built from 14 residues. Germline CDR1 reads MDHEN; CDR2 reads SYDVKM. CDR3 sequence (DNA): TGTGCCAGCAGTTGGGCAGGAACGAACACTGAAGCTTTCTTT. This translates into CASSWAGTNTEAFF.

This clonotype occurred many times. This chain joins TRBV6-2 or TRBV6-3 and TRBJ2-7; 7 positions match TRBD1. V shed 5 bases and J 3 bases; nucleotides not matched to a gene: 7. The length of the CDR3 is 14 residues. Germline CDR1 is MNHEY and CDR2 is SVGEGT. The CDR3 spells CASSTWTGFYEQYF. The CDR3 region has the DNA TGTGCCAGCAGTACTTGGACAGGCTTCTACGAGCAGTACTTC.